The 23 T cell receptor beta chains in this list originate from one sample, sequenced in a study of neurological immune-mediated disorders. From the 5' RACE reads, TCRdb called clonotypes with MiXCR, one entry per CDR3 protein. Found here are 50,000 to 75,000 distinct CDR3 sequences, about 12% of them singletons; the top ten hold about 10%. The sequenced sample was PBMCs. The receptor source for this set is a woman aged 55-69 years with HTLV-1-associated myelopathy (HAM/TSP).

The J gene is TRBJ2-5, the V gene TRBV3-1; D possibly corresponds to TRBD2 (5 bases). The better agreement between TRBJ2-1 and the DNA end casts doubt on the J call. In germline, CDR1 is LGHDT, CDR2 YNNKEL (reference sequence). The CDR3 has 14 amino acids. The CDR3 DNA is TGTGCCAGCAGCCAAGTAGGTAGCGCTAATGAGCAGTTCTTC. This encodes CASSQVGSANEQFF.

There are a few counts of this clonotype. This chain uses TRBV10-3 with TRBJ1-1; 7 bases are shared with TRBD1. Trimming cost V 6 bases and J 3 bases; bases outside gene matches: 1. Germline loops: CDR1 ENHRY, CDR2 SYGVKD. CDR3 length: 12 amino acids. The CDR3 sequence is CAISDRDTEAFF. Here the CDR3 DNA reads TGTGCCATCAGCGACAGGGACACTGAAGCTTTCTTT.

This clonotype was found many times. The chain employs TRBV29-1 and TRBJ2-5; no firm D call. The CDR3 covers 12 residues. Germline assignment: CDR1 SQVTM and CDR2 ANQGSEA. With 3 bases removed from V and 3 bases from J, the gap between germline ends came to 8 bases. Here the CDR3 reads CSVETGKETQYF. CDR3 DNA: TGCAGCGTTGAGACCGGCAAAGAGACCCAGTACTTC.

This clonotype has at least ten counts. DNA of the CDR3: TGTGCCAGCAGTTTATCCGGCCAGCCCCAGCATTTT. It translates to CASSLSGQPQHF. This chain uses TRBV12-3 or TRBV12-4 with TRBJ1-5; unclear D gene. Trimming left V 2 bases short and J 7 bases short, with 6 bases between. CDR3 length equals 12 residues.

There are many counts of this clonotype. This rearrangement joins TRBV10-3 to TRBJ2-3; D is uncertain. V lost 4 bases to trimming and J lost 0 bases, with 5 bases between them. The CDR3 is 13 residues long. Germline loops: CDR1 ENHRY, CDR2 SYGVKD. The CDR3 spells CAISVGSTDTQYF. The DNA for the CDR3 is TGTGCCATCAGTGTAGGCAGCACAGATACGCAGTATTTT.

The sample holds many counts of this clonotype. The chain has TRBV11-2 and TRBJ2-4, with D possibly TRBD2 on 6 matching bases. V gave up 1 base and J gave up 7 bases, with 14 bases separating them. From germline, CDR1 is SGHAT and CDR2 FQNNGV. This CDR3 spans 15 amino acids. CDR3 residues: CASSLGTSPTNIQYF. CDR3 nucleotides: TGTGCCAGCAGCTTAGGCACTAGCCCTACCAACATTCAGTACTTC.

This clonotype was recorded many times. This rearrangement joins TRBV10-3 to TRBJ1-1, with D hard to call. Germline V lookup: CDR1 ENHRY, CDR2 SYGVKD. This CDR3 has 13 residues. V dropped 2 bases and J dropped 9 bases, with 13 bases sitting between them. The CDR3 DNA reads as TGTGCCATCAGTGAGGTTAGCGAAGAGCAAGCTTTCTTT. This translates into CAISEVSEEQAFF.

This clonotype was picked up many times. This chain links TRBV12-3 or TRBV12-4 with TRBJ1-5; TRBD1 is a possible D gene (5 bases). The CDR3 consists of 14 residues. The V end was cut by 5 bases, the J end by 6 bases, with 14 bases between. CDR3 nucleotide sequence: TGTGCCAGCAGTCGGGCCCCCGGGGGTCAGCCCCAGCATTTT. Translating gives CASSRAPGGQPQHF.

There are many counts of this clonotype. The gene calls are TRBV12-3 or TRBV12-4 and TRBJ2-3; TRBD2 matches at 9 bases. The CDR3 length is 16 residues. V shed 6 bases and J 6 bases; nucleotides not matched to a gene: 13. CDR3 in amino acids: CASRVGTSLRADTQYF. For the CDR3, the DNA is TGTGCCAGCAGGGTCGGGACTAGCCTTCGGGCGGATACGCAGTATTTT.

Notes on this clonotype: With a much larger clone just one base away, this may be a read error. Because the CDR3's place on the DNA is in doubt, the DNA is left out and the CDR3 is given as listed by TCRdb. This chain links TRBV12-3 or TRBV12-4 with TRBJ1-5; the table's D gene call, TRBD1, was not cross checked with the DNA. The CDR3 comprises 15 residues, both ends counted. CDR3 in amino acids: CASGFGTGNNQPQDF.

Ten or more counts support this clonotype. J is TRBJ2-5 and V is TRBV29-1; TRBD2 matches at 9 bases. The CDR3 loop spans 14 amino acids. Germline CDR1 and CDR2: SQVTM and ANQGSEA. V dropped 3 bases and J dropped 5; count of bases not matched to a gene: 7. For the CDR3, the DNA is TGCAGCGTTGAGTCTAGCGGGATTAGCGAGACCCAGTACTTC. This sequence encodes CSVESSGISETQYF.

The table lists this clonotype with a count of one. The rearrangement links TRBV11-2 to TRBJ2-7; 7 bases match TRBD1. Trimming cost V 3 bases and J 2 bases; bases outside gene matches: 7. The CDR3 totals 15 residues. Germline assignment: CDR1 SGHAT and CDR2 FQNNGV. In DNA form, the CDR3 reads TGTGCCAGCAGCTTCCAACTAGACAGGGCCTACGAGCAGTACTTC. This codes for CASSFQLDRAYEQYF.

Ten or more counts support this clonotype. CDR3 sequence reads: CASSPGESPYEQYF. CDR3 bases: TGTGCCAGCAGTCCGGGGGAGAGTCCCTACGAGCAGTACTTC. The V and J genes are TRBV27 and TRBJ2-7, with a weak D call TRBD2 (6 bases). The CDR3 is 14 amino acids. Deletions cut 5 bases from V and 2 bases from J, with 13 bases between. The germline gives CDR1 MNHEY, CDR2 SMNVEV (reference sequence).

The CDR3 loop reads CASSSPPQPYQPQHF. For the CDR3, the DNA is TGTGCCAGCAGTTCCCCTCCCCAACCTTATCAGCCCCAGCATTTT. The rearrangement joins TRBV6-2 or TRBV6-3 to TRBJ1-5; D not certain. The CDR3 is 15 amino acids. CDR1 is MNHEY and CDR2 is SVGEGT in the germline V gene. V was pared by 4 bases and J by 5 bases, with 15 bases between.

The sample holds many counts of this clonotype. This chain uses TRBV28 with TRBJ2-2; 9 bases fit TRBD2. Unmatched junction bases numbered 17, after V lost 7 bases and J lost 2 bases. This CDR3 has 19 amino acids. Germline V gives CDR1 MDHEN, CDR2 SYDVKM. The CDR3 region is CASTPPRRSSGRNTGELFF. CDR3 bases: TGTGCCAGCACCCCTCCCCGGCGGAGTAGCGGGAGAAACACCGGGGAGCTGTTTTTT.

This clonotype appeared many times. V and J are TRBV9 and TRBJ2-1; TRBD2 might be the D (5 bases). Germline assignment: CDR1 SGDLS and CDR2 YYNGEE. Trimming pared 3 bases from V and 6 bases from J, leaving 16 bases between. The CDR3 runs to 15 residues. The CDR3 DNA reads TGTGCCAGCAGCGCTGGAGGCTCCCGTTCCAATGAGCAGTTCTTC. Translating it yields CASSAGGSRSNEQFF.

This clonotype showed up many times. The chain has TRBV2 and TRBJ1-6, with 7 bases matching TRBD1. The trim removed 4 bases at V and 2 bases at J, leaving 2 bases unmatched. CDR3 length: 15 amino acids. Germline CDR1 reads SNHLY; CDR2 reads FYNNEI. The CDR3 nucleotides read TGTGCCAGCAGTGTCGACAGGGCCTATAATTCACCCCTCCACTTT. Translation gives CASSVDRAYNSPLHF.

This clonotype was counted at least ten times. The rearrangement uses TRBV12-3 or TRBV12-4 and TRBJ2-1; 10 bases match TRBD2. The CDR3 sequence is 15 residues long. Losses at the gene ends were 3 bases for V and 7 bases for J; bases not matched to a gene: 6. The CDR3 sequence: CASSLGVAGGNEQFF. The CDR3 bases are TGTGCCAGCAGTTTGGGGGTAGCGGGAGGTAATGAGCAGTTCTTC.

Ten or more counts support this clonotype. The chain has TRBV5-1 and TRBJ2-1, with TRBD2 matching 10 bases. Trimming at V came to 0 bases and at J to 8 bases, leaving 5 bases not matched to a gene. The length of the CDR3 is 15 residues. Per the germline V gene, CDR1 is SGHRS and CDR2 is YFSETQ. The CDR3 DNA sequence: TGCGCCAGCAGCTTGGCTAGCGGGAGTCTGGATGAGCAGTTCTTC. Translating gives CASSLASGSLDEQFF. Complete variable domain (other parts from reference TRBV5-1 and TRBJ2-1): KAGVTQTPRYLIKTRGQQVTLSCSPISGHRSVSWYQQTPGQGLQFLFEYFSETQRNKGNFPGRFSGRQFSNSRSEMNVSTLELGDSALYLCASSLASGSLDEQFFGPGTRLTVL.

The sample holds many counts of this clonotype. The chain links TRBV5-1 to TRBJ2-7; 7 positions agree with TRBD1. Germline values: CDR1 SGHRS, CDR2 YFSETQ. The ends lost 3 bases at V and 0 bases at J; junction bases unmatched: 6. This CDR3 spans 15 amino acids. The CDR3 loop reads CASSSTGQASYEQYF. CDR3 DNA sequence: TGCGCCAGCAGCTCCACCGGACAGGCCTCCTACGAGCAGTACTTC.

This clonotype was seen at least ten times. The chain couples TRBV7-9 to TRBJ2-1; tentatively, D is TRBD1 (5 bases). Germline CDR1 and CDR2: SEHNR and FQNEAQ (reference sequence). With 5 bases removed from V and 4 bases from J, the gap between germline ends came to 18 bases. The CDR3 length is 16 residues. DNA for the CDR3: TGTGCCAGCAGCATGACAGCACCTATACTTTACAATGAGCAGTTCTTC. Translated: CASSMTAPILYNEQFF.

Ten or more counts support this clonotype. The chain's CDR3 is CSAGPPQGYNEQFF. CDR3 in DNA: TGCAGTGCTGGCCCCCCTCAGGGTTACAATGAGCAGTTCTTC. V is TRBV20-1 and J is TRBJ2-1; maybe TRBD1 (5 bases). Trimming cost V 5 bases and J 4 bases, with 15 bases left between them. The CDR3 is 14 residues long. Germline loops: CDR1 DFQATT, CDR2 SNEGSKA (reference sequence).

This clonotype was recorded many times. This rearrangement joins TRBV7-7 to TRBJ2-5; 8 positions match TRBD2. V was clipped by 5 bases and J by 5 bases; unmatched bases: 7. The CDR3 extends over 14 amino acids. The germline gives CDR1 SSHAT, CDR2 FNYEAQ (reference sequence). The DNA of the CDR3 is TGTGCCAGCAGCCCTGCGGGGGGCTGGGAGACCCAGTACTTC. Amino acid sequence: CASSPAGGWETQYF.